This entry lists 28 T cell receptor beta chains sequenced from one sample in a study of CD8+ T cells in alopecia areata. Treatment: oral pan-JAK inhibitor, 5-10 mg twice daily. Reverse transcribed after extraction, RNA yielded cDNA as the sequencing template. Assay used: immunoSEQ multiplex PCR; TCRdb lists only in-frame clones, some missing. Of around 110,000 clones in the sample, roughly 50% are singletons; the top ten hold 9% to 15%. The sample in question was CD8+ T cells sorted from blood, obtained at week 24, from a patient treated with tofacitinib. All receptors derive from a human donor with alopecia areata.

This clone appeared a few times. The V gene is TRBV4-2, the J gene TRBJ2-7, with a tentative D call TRBD1 (6 bases). This CDR3 contains 14 residues. Germline CDR1 reads LGHNA; CDR2 reads YNFKEQ. V was pared by 4 bases and J by 4 bases, with 14 bases between. In DNA, the CDR3 is TGTGCCAGCAGCCCCTTGGACAGTGTATACGAGCAGTACTTC. Its protein is CASSPLDSVYEQYF.

The sample holds a few counts of this clone. V is TRBV27 and J is TRBJ2-7, with 8 bases identical to TRBD1. The junction had 0 bases not matched to a gene; V was cut back by 5 bases and J by 3 bases. Germline loops: CDR1 MNHEY, CDR2 SMNVEV (reference sequence). The CDR3 spans 12 residues. The CDR3, as DNA: TGTGCCAGCAGTGGACAGGGCTACGAGCAGTACTTC. It codes for CASSGQGYEQYF.

The table lists this clone with a count of one. V usage is TRBV29-1 and J usage is TRBJ1-4; the D is unclear. In germline, CDR1 is SQVTM, CDR2 ANQGSEA. The ends were cut back, 6 bases at V and 11 bases at J, with 22 bases in the middle. The CDR3 consists of 14 residues. This CDR3 is CSVIESDGFGKLFF. The CDR3 DNA is TGCAGCGTCATCGAATCGGACGGTTTTGGGAAACTGTTTTTT.

This chain links TRBV6-5 with TRBJ1-1; possibly TRBD1 for D (5 bases). Germline V gene sequence: CDR1 MNHEY, CDR2 SVGAGI. V was cut by 5 bases and J by 1 base, with 8 bases left in between. The CDR3 covers 13 residues. The DNA for the CDR3 is TGTGCCAGCAGTGAGCAGGGGAACACTGAAGCTTTCTTT. It yields the protein CASSEQGNTEAFF.

The chain carries TRBV30 and TRBJ2-7; tentative D call: TRBD2 (5 bases). V dropped 1 base and J dropped 4 bases, with 11 bases sitting between them. The CDR3 is 13 amino acids. Per the germline V gene, CDR1 is GTSNPN and CDR2 is SVGIG (reference sequence). CDR3 coding DNA: TGTGCCTGGAGTGGAGGGAATCTTTACGAGCAGTACTTC. It yields the protein CAWSGGNLYEQYF.

This rearrangement joins TRBV27 to TRBJ2-5, with TRBD1 matching over 10 bases. The trim removed 0 bases at V and 3 bases at J, leaving 7 bases unmatched. The length of the CDR3 is 17 residues. Germline V CDR1 and CDR2: MNHEY, SMNVEV (reference sequence). The CDR3 loop reads CASSLSLAGTGEETQYF. CDR3 bases: TGTGCCAGCAGTTTATCGTTGGCCGGGACAGGGGAAGAGACCCAGTACTTC.

Only a few counts were recorded for this clone. The chain carries TRBV6-6 and TRBJ2-3; 7 positions agree with TRBD2. V dropped 11 bases and J dropped 3; count of bases not matched to a gene: 11. Per the germline V gene, CDR1 is MNHNY and CDR2 is SVGAGI (reference sequence). The CDR3 has 14 amino acids. The CDR3 DNA is TGTGCCGTTAGGGAGGGGAGCGGGACAGATACGCAGTATTTT. Translating it yields CAVREGSGTDTQYF.

This chain links TRBV2 with TRBJ2-7; D unclear. Germline V gives CDR1 SNHLY, CDR2 FYNNEI. The CDR3 is made up of 11 amino acids. V was shortened by 6 bases and J by 3 bases, with 6 bases between the two germline ends. This CDR3 reads CASSADYEQYF. The CDR3 DNA sequence: TGTGCCAGCAGCGCTGACTACGAGCAGTACTTC.

The chain carries TRBV9 and TRBJ1-6, with unresolved D. Trimming took 0 bases from V and 7 from J, leaving 11 bases between them. Germline V CDR1 and CDR2: SGDLS, YYNGEE. This CDR3 contains 15 residues. CDR3 coding DNA: TGTGCCAGCAGCGTAGGGCTGGCGGCAAATTCACCCCTCCACTTT. Protein product: CASSVGLAANSPLHF. The full variable domain, completed using reference TRBV9 and TRBJ1-6, is DSGVTQTPKHLITATGQRVTLRCSPRSGDLSVYWYQQSLDQGLQFLIQYYNGEERAKGNILERFSAQQFPDLHSELNLSSLELGDSALYFCASSVGLAANSPLHFGNGTRLTVT.

A few counts support this clone. The rearrangement links TRBV5-6 to TRBJ2-1, with D perhaps assigned TRBD1 or TRBD2 (5 bases each). The V end lost 6 bases, the J end lost 9 bases, and 22 bases lay between the germline ends. The CDR3 has 15 amino acids. The germline gives CDR1 SGHDT, CDR2 YYEEEE. The CDR3 nucleotides read TGTGCCAGCATCTGGGGGACCACCTCTATGAGTGAGCAGTTCTTC. Protein sequence: CASIWGTTSMSEQFF.

The genes are TRBV13 and TRBJ1-2; D not resolved. The CDR3 extends over 13 amino acids. In germline, CDR1 is PRHDT, CDR2 FYEKMQ (reference sequence). Trimming removed 5 bases from V and 4 bases from J, with 11 bases in between. CDR3 DNA sequence: TGTGCCAGCAGCCTCCAAGGGTTCTATGGCTACACCTTC. Protein: CASSLQGFYGYTF.

The V gene is TRBV5-6, the J gene TRBJ1-1, with D possibly TRBD1 on 5 matching bases. There are 18 residues in the CDR3. The germline CDR1 and CDR2 sequences are SGHDT and YYEEEE. V was shortened by 3 bases and J by 1 base, with 22 bases between the two germline ends. CDR3 coding DNA: TGTGCCAGCAGCTACCCCGCAGTCGGGGGTGCCGCGAACACTGAAGCTTTCTTT. The encoded protein is CASSYPAVGGAANTEAFF.

The chain couples TRBV6-5 to TRBJ1-1; D is possibly TRBD1 (5 bases). Germline V gives CDR1 MNHEY, CDR2 SVGAGI. Between the trimmed V and J ends, which lost 0 bases and 4 bases, there was a span of 12 bases. CDR3 length: 15 amino acids. For the CDR3, the DNA is TGTGCCAGCAGTTACTCGAGTGGGGGACTCACTGAAGCTTTCTTT. The encoded protein is CASSYSSGGLTEAFF.

This chain uses TRBV30 with TRBJ1-1, with unresolved D. CDR3 size: 14 residues. Germline assignment: CDR1 GTSNPN and CDR2 SVGIG (reference sequence). V was shortened by 0 bases and J by 0 bases, with 8 bases between the two germline ends. For the CDR3, the DNA is TGTGCCTGGAGTGTACGTCAGCTGAACACTGAAGCTTTCTTT. Amino acid sequence: CAWSVRQLNTEAFF.

The V gene is TRBV7-3, the J gene TRBJ2-2; unclear D gene. This CDR3 contains 13 residues. Trimming took 4 bases from V and 1 from J, leaving 4 bases between them. Germline lookup yields CDR1 SGHTA and CDR2 FQGTGA. In DNA form, the CDR3 reads TGTGCCAGCAGCTCAATGAACACCGGGGAGCTGTTTTTT. This codes for CASSSMNTGELFF.

This clone was seen only a few times. The V gene is TRBV29-1, the J gene TRBJ2-7, with 7 bases fitting TRBD2. Germline values: CDR1 SQVTM, CDR2 ANQGSEA. With 6 bases clipped from V and 2 bases from J, the junction kept 10 bases outside the gene matches. CDR3 length: 14 residues. The CDR3 bases are TGCAGCGTCCCTAGGGAGGGAAGACCCTACGAGCAGTACTTC. Amino acid sequence: CSVPREGRPYEQYF.

The sample holds a few counts of this clone. The chain employs TRBV30 and TRBJ2-7; the D is unclear. Germline V gene sequence: CDR1 GTSNPN, CDR2 SVGIG (reference sequence). The CDR3 is 11 amino acids. V was cut by 7 bases and J by 3 bases, with 10 bases left in between. The CDR3 loop reads CASEDLYEQYF. DNA of the CDR3: TGTGCCTCGGAAGATCTCTACGAGCAGTACTTC.

This clone was counted a few times. The chain employs TRBV19 and TRBJ1-1; D not resolved. Germline lookup yields CDR1 LNHDA and CDR2 SQIVND (reference sequence). V shed 6 bases and J shed 1 base, with 21 bases lying between them. The CDR3 length is 17 residues. The CDR3 loop is CASSPVDSEGKNTEAFF. The DNA for the CDR3 is TGTGCCAGTAGCCCCGTTGATTCGGAGGGCAAGAACACTGAAGCTTTCTTT. The complete variable domain, with remaining parts taken from reference TRBV19 and TRBJ1-1, reads DGGITQSPKYLFRKEGQNVTLSCEQNLNHDAMYWYRQDPGQGLRLIYYSQIVNDFQKGDIAEGYSVSREKKESFPLTVTSAQKNPTAFYLCASSPVDSEGKNTEAFFGQGTRLTVV.

There are a few counts of this clone. This rearrangement joins TRBV6-5 to TRBJ2-5; D possibly corresponds to TRBD1 (6 bases). Germline V lookup: CDR1 MNHEY, CDR2 SVGAGI. Trimming cost V 1 base and J 2 bases, with 8 bases left between them. This CDR3 contains 14 residues. CDR3 residues: CASSYFRGQETQYF. The CDR3 DNA reads TGTGCCAGCAGTTACTTCAGGGGACAAGAGACCCAGTACTTC.

This clone was detected only a few times. This rearrangement joins TRBV7-6 to TRBJ2-7; 7 bases line up with TRBD1. This CDR3 comprises 18 residues. V lost 4 bases and J lost 3; bases outside the gene matches: 18. Germline-derived CDR1 and CDR2 are SGHVS and FNYEAQ. CDR3 in DNA: TGTGCCAGCAGCTCCTACGCCACACCGGGACAGACAGTCTACGAGCAGTACTTC. Translation: CASSSYATPGQTVYEQYF.

This chain connects TRBV6-5 to TRBJ2-7; possible D gene TRBD1, 5 bases. CDR1 MNHEY and CDR2 SVGAGI come from the germline V gene. V lost 0 bases, J lost 2 bases, and 5 bases lay in between. The CDR3 covers 13 residues. CDR3 loop: CASSYSDTYEQYF. As DNA, the CDR3 is TGTGCCAGCAGTTACTCGGACACCTACGAGCAGTACTTC.

The V gene is TRBV4-1, the J gene TRBJ2-6; D ambiguous. Germline V gene sequence: CDR1 MGHRA, CDR2 YSYEKL. The CDR3 runs to 14 residues. The ends were cut back, 3 bases at V and 4 bases at J, with 7 bases in the middle. CDR3: CASSHMEGANVLTF. CDR3 nucleotide sequence: TGCGCCAGCAGCCACATGGAAGGGGCCAACGTCCTGACTTTC.

The J gene is TRBJ2-5, the V gene TRBV10-3; 8 bases map to TRBD1. V lost 4 bases to trimming and J lost 6 bases; unmatched junction nucleotides: 7. The CDR3 loop spans 14 amino acids. Germline V gives CDR1 ENHRY, CDR2 SYGVKD. The CDR3 sequence is CAISAAGGKKTQYF. The CDR3 DNA is TGTGCCATCAGTGCGGCAGGGGGCAAGAAGACCCAGTACTTC.

There are a few counts of this clone. The chain's CDR3 is CASGLTDRDYEQYF. The CDR3 DNA reads as TGTGCTAGTGGTTTGACGGACAGGGACTACGAGCAGTACTTC. This chain links TRBV12-5 with TRBJ2-7; 8 nucleotides line up with TRBD1. V was pared by 2 bases and J by 3 bases, with 3 bases of the junction left unmatched. The CDR3 covers 14 residues. The germline gives CDR1 LGHNT, CDR2 FRNRAP.

The chain recombines TRBV30 with TRBJ2-7; D remains unclear. Germline CDR1 and CDR2: GTSNPN and SVGIG (reference sequence). V was cut by 0 bases and J by 2 bases, with 11 bases left in between. There are 14 residues in the CDR3. The CDR3 sequence: CAWSVVYGTYEQYF. In DNA, the CDR3 is TGTGCCTGGAGTGTAGTTTACGGAACCTACGAGCAGTACTTC.

Regarding this clone: Other DNA sequences in this specimen translate into the identical CDR3. The chain's CDR3 is CASTSENTGELFF. CDR3 bases: TGTGCCAGTACTAGTGAGAACACCGGGGAGCTGTTTTTT. The chain is built from TRBV19 and TRBJ2-2; D not certain. CDR3 length: 13 residues. Per the germline V gene, CDR1 is LNHDA and CDR2 is SQIVND (reference sequence). Trimming took 7 bases from V and 1 from J, leaving 7 bases between them. Drawing the rest from reference TRBV19 and TRBJ2-2, the complete variable domain is DGGITQSPKYLFRKEGQNVTLSCEQNLNHDAMYWYRQDPGQGLRLIYYSQIVNDFQKGDIAEGYSVSREKKESFPLTVTSAQKNPTAFYLCASTSENTGELFFGEGSRLTVL.

J is TRBJ2-7 and V is TRBV5-4; no reliable D call. Germline V CDR1 and CDR2: SGHNT, YYREEE (reference sequence). Trimming cost V 0 bases and J 2 bases, with 9 bases left between them. The CDR3 has 14 amino acids. The CDR3 nucleotides read TGTGCCAGCAGCTTGGTCTGGATTCCCTACGAGCAGTACTTC. This sequence encodes CASSLVWIPYEQYF.

This clone was observed a few times. CDR3 amino acids: CASSLVRVNDIQYF. The DNA for the CDR3 is TGCGCCAGCAGCTTGGTTAGGGTTAACGACATTCAGTACTTC. The rearrangement links TRBV5-1 to TRBJ2-4; no definite D call. Between the trimmed V and J ends, which lost 0 bases and 8 bases, there was a span of 12 bases. This CDR3 contains 14 residues. CDR1 and CDR2 from the germline V gene are SGHRS and YFSETQ.